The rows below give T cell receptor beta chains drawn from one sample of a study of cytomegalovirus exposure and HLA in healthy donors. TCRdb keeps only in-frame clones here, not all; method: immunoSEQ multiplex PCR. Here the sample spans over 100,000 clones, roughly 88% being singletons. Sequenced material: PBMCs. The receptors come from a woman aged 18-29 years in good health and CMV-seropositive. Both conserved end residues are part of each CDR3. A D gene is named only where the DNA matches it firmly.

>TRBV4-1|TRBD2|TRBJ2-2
CASSGTSGRGTNTGELFF
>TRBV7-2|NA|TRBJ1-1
CASSPAGREAFF
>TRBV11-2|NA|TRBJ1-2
CATQGRHYGYTF
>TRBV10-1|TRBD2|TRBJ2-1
CASRGLAGVNEQFF
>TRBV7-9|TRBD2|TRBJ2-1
CASSLAGRGGEQFF
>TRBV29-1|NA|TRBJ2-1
CSVEDPSESYNEQFF
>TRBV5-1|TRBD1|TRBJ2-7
CASSRGFQGEQYF
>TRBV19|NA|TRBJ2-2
CASTERGELFF
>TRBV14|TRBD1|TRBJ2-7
CASSQGQGASYEQYF
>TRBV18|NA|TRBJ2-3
CASSPPTSLSTDTQYF
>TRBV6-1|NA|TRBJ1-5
CASSEGRVYSNQPQHF
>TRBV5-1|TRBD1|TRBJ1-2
CASRPRDRGNYGYTF
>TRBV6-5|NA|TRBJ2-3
CASRSLGTDTQYF
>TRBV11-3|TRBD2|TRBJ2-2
CASSWRGGATGELFF
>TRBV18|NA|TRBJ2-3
CASSPLQGGNTDTQYF
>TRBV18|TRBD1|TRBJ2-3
CASSPQRDRQPTDTQYF
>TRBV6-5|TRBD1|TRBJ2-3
CASSYSRQGYTDTQYF
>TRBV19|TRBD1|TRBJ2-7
CACGTGRYEQYF
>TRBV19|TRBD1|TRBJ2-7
CASSIRDRSGEQYF
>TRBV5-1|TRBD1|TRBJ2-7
CASSFTGGAFNEQYF
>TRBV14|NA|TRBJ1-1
CASSQVRNTEAFF
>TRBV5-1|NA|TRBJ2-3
CASSLQGATDTQYF
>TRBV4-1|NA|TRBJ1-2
CASSQGGGALGYTF
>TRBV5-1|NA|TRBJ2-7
CASRGGSADSSYEQYF
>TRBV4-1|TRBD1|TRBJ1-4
CASSQVIQGEGREKLFF
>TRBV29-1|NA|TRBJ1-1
CSVVTGTATEAFF
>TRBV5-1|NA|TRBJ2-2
CASQHTGELFF
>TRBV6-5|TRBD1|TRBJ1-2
CASSYDREIGGYTF
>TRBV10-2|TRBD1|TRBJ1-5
CASSVGQGYQPQHF
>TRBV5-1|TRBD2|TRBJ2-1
CASSSNPSGANNEQFF
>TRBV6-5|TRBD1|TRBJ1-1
CASSYSRQGTNTEAFF
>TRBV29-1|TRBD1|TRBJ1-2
CSVDGQGLNYGYTF
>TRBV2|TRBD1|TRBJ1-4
CASTPPGQGLGKLFF